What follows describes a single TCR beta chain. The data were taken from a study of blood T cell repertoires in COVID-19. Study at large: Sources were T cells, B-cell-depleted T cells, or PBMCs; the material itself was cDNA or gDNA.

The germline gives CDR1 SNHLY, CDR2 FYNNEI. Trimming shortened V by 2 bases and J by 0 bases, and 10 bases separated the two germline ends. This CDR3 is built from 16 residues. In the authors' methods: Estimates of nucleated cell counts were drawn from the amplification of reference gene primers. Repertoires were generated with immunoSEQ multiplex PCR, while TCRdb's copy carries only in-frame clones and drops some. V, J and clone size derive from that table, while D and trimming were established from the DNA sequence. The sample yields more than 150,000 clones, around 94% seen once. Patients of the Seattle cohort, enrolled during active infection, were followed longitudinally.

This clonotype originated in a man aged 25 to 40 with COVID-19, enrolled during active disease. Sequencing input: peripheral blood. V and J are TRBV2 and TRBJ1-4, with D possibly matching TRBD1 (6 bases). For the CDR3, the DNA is TGTGCCAGCAGTGAATCCTACAGGGCAACTAATGAAAAACTGTTTTTT. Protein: CASSESYRATNEKLFF.